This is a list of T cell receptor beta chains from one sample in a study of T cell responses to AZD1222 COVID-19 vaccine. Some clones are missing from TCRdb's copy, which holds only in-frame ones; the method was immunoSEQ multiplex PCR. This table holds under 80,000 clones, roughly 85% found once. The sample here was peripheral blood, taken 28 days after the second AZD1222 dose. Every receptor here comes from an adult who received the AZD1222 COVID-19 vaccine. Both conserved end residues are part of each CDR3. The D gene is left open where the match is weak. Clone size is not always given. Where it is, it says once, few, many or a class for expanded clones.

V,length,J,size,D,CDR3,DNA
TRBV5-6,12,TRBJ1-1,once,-,CASSLRLEGAFF,TGTGCCAGCAGCTTAAGGTTGGAGGGAGCTTTCTTT
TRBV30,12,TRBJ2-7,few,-,CAWSAGYTRQYF,TGTGCCTGGAGTGCCGGATATACGAGGCAGTACTTC
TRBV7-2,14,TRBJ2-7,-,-,CASSTPGVEYEQYF,TGTGCCAGCAGCACGCCGGGGGTCGAGTACGAGCAGTACTTC
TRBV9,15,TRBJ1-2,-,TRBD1,CASSVGIGTVYGYTF,TGTGCCAGCAGCGTAGGAATAGGGACAGTTTATGGCTACACCTTC
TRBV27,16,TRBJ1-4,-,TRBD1,CASSSQGQALEGKLFF,TGTGCCAGCAGTTCCCAGGGACAGGCCCTGGAGGGGAAACTGTTTTTT
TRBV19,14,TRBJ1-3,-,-,CASSLGPNGNTIYF,TGTGCCAGTAGTTTGGGACCGAATGGAAACACCATATATTTT
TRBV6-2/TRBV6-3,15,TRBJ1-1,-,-,CASSPHSLGDLEAFF,TGTGCCAGCAGCCCCCACTCTTTGGGAGACCTTGAAGCTTTCTTT
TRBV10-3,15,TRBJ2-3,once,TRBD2,CAISAGLAGEDTQYF,TGTGCCATCAGTGCGGGACTAGCGGGAGAGGATACGCAGTATTTT
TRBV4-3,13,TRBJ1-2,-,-,CASSQDNRVGYTF,TGCGCCAGCAGCCAAGATAACAGGGTTGGCTACACCTTC
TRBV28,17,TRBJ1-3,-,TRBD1,CASSTPSPGQRGNTIYF,TGTGCCAGCAGCACCCCCTCGCCGGGACAGAGAGGAAACACCATATATTTT
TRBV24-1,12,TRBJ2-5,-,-,CATSERGETQYF,TGTGCCACCAGTGAGAGAGGGGAGACCCAGTACTTC
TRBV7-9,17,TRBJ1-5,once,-,CASSLEGRGRGNQPQHF,TGTGCCAGCAGCTTGGAGGGGAGGGGCCGGGGCAATCAGCCCCAGCATTTT
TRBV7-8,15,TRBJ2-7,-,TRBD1,CASSLDRGVTYEQYF,TGTGCCAGCAGCTTAGACAGGGGGGTGACCTACGAGCAGTACTTC
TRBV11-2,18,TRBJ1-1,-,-,CASSLDRGASFQNTEAFF,TGTGCCAGCAGCTTAGATAGAGGGGCTTCATTCCAGAACACTGAAGCTTTCTTT
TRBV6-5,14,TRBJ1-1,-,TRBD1,CASSSGQGWTEAFF,TGTGCCAGCAGTTCCGGACAGGGTTGGACTGAAGCTTTCTTT
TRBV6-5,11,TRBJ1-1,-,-,CASTVRSEAFF,TGTGCCAGCACTGTTCGGTCTGAAGCTTTCTTT
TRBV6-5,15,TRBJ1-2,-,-,CASSYSRQGFYGYTF,TGTGCCAGCAGTTACTCGCGGCAAGGCTTCTATGGCTACACCTTC
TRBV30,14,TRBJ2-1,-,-,CAWKGGVTYNEQFF,TGTGCCTGGAAGGGGGGAGTAACGTACAATGAGCAGTTCTTC
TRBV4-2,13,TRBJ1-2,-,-,CASSPRSSSGYTF,TGTGCCAGCAGCCCAAGATCGTCTAGTGGCTACACCTTC
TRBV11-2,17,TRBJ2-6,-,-,CASNDPQVSSGANVLTF,TGTGCCAGCAACGACCCGCAGGTTAGCTCTGGGGCCAACGTCCTGACTTTC
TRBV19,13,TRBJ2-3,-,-,CASSISQSDTQYF,TGTGCCAGTAGTATCTCACAGTCGGATACGCAGTATTTT
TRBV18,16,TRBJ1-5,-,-,CASSRINREGNQPQHF,TGTGCCAGCTCACGGATTAACAGGGAGGGCAATCAGCCCCAGCATTTT
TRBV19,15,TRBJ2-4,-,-,CASRRGDLAKNIQYF,TGTGCCAGTAGACGGGGTGATCTAGCCAAAAACATTCAGTACTTC
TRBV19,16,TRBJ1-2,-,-,CASRAAPGPANYGYTF,TGTGCCAGTAGGGCAGCCCCAGGCCCAGCTAACTATGGCTACACCTTC
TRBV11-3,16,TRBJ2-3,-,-,CASSRELGALVDTQYF,TGTGCCAGCAGCCGAGAGTTGGGGGCTTTGGTAGATACGCAGTATTTT
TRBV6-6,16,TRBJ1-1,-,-,CASSYFQGPKNTEAFF,TGTGCCAGCAGTTACTTCCAGGGGCCTAAGAACACTGAAGCTTTCTTT
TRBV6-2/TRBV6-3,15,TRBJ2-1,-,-,CASSWGLGSYNEQFF,TGTGCCAGCAGTTGGGGCCTGGGGTCCTACAATGAGCAGTTCTTC
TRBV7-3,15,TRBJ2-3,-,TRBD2,CASSLAGVGTDTQYF,TGTGCCAGCAGCTTAGCGGGAGTCGGCACAGATACGCAGTATTTT
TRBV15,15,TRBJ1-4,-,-,CATSRTGATNEKLFF,TGTGCCACCAGCAGAACGGGAGCAACTAATGAAAAACTGTTTTTT
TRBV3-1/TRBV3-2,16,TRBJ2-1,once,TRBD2,CASSQVAGGRYNEQFF,TGTGCCAGCAGCCAGGTAGCGGGAGGCCGATACAATGAGCAGTTCTTC
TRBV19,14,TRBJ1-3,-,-,CASSSIISGNTIYF,TGTGCCAGTAGTAGCATAATATCTGGAAACACCATATATTTT
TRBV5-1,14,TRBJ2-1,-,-,CASSGGVWGNEQFF,TGCGCCAGCAGCGGTGGAGTTTGGGGCAATGAGCAGTTCTTC
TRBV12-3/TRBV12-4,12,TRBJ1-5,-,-,CASGAAYQPQHF,TGTGCCAGCGGGGCAGCTTATCAGCCCCAGCATTTT
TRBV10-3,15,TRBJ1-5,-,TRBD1,CAIAWGQGSNQPQHF,TGTGCCATTGCATGGGGACAGGGAAGCAATCAGCCCCAGCATTTT
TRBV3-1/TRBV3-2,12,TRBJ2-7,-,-,CASSQSGVEQYF,TGTGCCAGCAGCCAAAGCGGCGTCGAGCAGTACTTC
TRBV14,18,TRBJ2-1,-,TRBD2,CASSQGGVWAAGVDEQFF,TGTGCCAGCAGCCAAGGGGGGGTCTGGGCGGCGGGAGTGGATGAGCAGTTCTTC
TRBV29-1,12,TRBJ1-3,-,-,CSAADPGNTIYF,TGCAGCGCGGCAGATCCTGGAAACACCATATATTTT
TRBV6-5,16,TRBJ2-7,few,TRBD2,CASSYSNLAGGHEQYF,TGTGCCAGCAGTTACTCGAATCTAGCGGGAGGACACGAGCAGTACTTC
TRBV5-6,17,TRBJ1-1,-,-,CASSGWGFRAVNTEAFF,TGTGCCAGCAGCGGATGGGGGTTTAGAGCCGTAAACACTGAAGCTTTCTTT
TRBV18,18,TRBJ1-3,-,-,CASSPFNVDRLSGNTIYF,TGTGCCAGCTCACCCTTCAACGTCGACAGGCTCTCTGGAAACACCATATATTTT
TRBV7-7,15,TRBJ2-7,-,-,CASSLGTDTGGEQYF,TGTGCTAGCAGCTTAGGCACAGACACCGGAGGTGAGCAGTACTTC
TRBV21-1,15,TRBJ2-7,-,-,CASSKPGKMVYEQYF,TGTGCCAGTTCCAAGCCGGGGAAGATGGTATACGAGCAGTACTTC